This note documents a single TCR beta chain sequence. These data come from a study of identical twins. Germline V gene data show CDR1 as SGHRS and CDR2 as YFSETQ. J was trimmed by 5 bases and V by 4 bases; bases with no gene match: 6. The CDR3 sequence is 13 residues long. Using its own MiXCR run on the 5' RACE reads, TCRdb lists one record per CDR3 protein. The data contain 600,000 to 800,000 distinct CDR3 sequences, around 20% of them singletons. Another study also made use of these data, one on T cells expressing NK-cell markers. Per that study: It was sorted CD3+CD56+NKG2C+, CD3+CD56+NKG2C- and CD3+CD56-NKG2C+ T cells that supplied the TCR beta repertoires. HCMV serostatus: most of the eight sequenced donors positive, one negative.

This sequence was found in a woman younger than 30 in good health. The chain recombines TRBV5-1 with TRBJ2-7, with TRBD1 matching 7 bases. The sequenced material came from PBMCs. The CDR3 DNA is TGCGCCAGCAGCAAAGACAGGGTCAACGAGCAGTACTTC. Translated: CASSKDRVNEQYF.